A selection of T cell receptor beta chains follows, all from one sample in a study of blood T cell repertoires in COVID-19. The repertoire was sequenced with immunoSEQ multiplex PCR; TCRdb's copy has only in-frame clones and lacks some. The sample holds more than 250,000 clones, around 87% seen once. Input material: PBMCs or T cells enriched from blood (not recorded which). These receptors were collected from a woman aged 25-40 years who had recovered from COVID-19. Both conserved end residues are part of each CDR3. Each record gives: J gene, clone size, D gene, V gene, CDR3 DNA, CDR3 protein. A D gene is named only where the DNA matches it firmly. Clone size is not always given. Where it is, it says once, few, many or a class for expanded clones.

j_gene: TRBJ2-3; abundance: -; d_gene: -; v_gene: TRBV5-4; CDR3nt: TGTGCCAGCGGCTCCCTCCTAGCTAATGTGGATACGCAGTATTTT; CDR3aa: CASGSLLANVDTQYF
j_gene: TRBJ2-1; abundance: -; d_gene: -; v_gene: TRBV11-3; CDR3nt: TGTGCCAGCAGCTTAGACCCCACTAGCAATGAGCAGTTCTTC; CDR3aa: CASSLDPTSNEQFF
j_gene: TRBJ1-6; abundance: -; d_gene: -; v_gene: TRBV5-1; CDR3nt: TGCGCCAGCAGCTTGGCACAGGCGAGCTCCTATAATTCACCCCTCCACTTT; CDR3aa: CASSLAQASSYNSPLHF
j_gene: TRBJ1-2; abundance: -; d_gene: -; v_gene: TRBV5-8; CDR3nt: TGTGCCAGCAGCTTCGGGTTAGCGGGCTTCTATGGCTACACCTTC; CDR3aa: CASSFGLAGFYGYTF
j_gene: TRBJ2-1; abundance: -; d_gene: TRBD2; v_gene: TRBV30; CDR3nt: TGTGCCTGGGATTCACTAGCGGGGGGATACAATGAGCAGTTCTTC; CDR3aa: CAWDSLAGGYNEQFF
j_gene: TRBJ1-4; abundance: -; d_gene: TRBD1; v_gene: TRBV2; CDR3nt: TGTGCCAGCAGTGATCAGGGGGGCGATGAAAAACTGTTTTTT; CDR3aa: CASSDQGGDEKLFF
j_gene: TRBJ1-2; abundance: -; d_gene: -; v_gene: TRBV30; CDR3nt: TGTGCCTGGAGTGCGGCGAGGAAGGATGGCTACACCTTC; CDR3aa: CAWSAARKDGYTF
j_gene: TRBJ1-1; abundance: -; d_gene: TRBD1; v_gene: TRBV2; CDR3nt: TGTGCCAGCAGTTGGGACAGGGGAGGAACTGAAGCTTTCTTT; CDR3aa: CASSWDRGGTEAFF
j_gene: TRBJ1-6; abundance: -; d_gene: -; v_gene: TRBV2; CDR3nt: TGTGCCAGCAGTCCCAGGGCGTCCTATAATTCACCCCTCCACTTT; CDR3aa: CASSPRASYNSPLHF
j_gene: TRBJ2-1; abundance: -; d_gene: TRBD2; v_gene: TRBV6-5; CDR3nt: TGTGCCAGCAGTTACTCACTAGCGGGGGACCACAATGAGCAGTTCTTC; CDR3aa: CASSYSLAGDHNEQFF
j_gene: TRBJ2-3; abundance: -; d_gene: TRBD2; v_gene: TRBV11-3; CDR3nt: TGTGCCAGCAGCCGGCGTAGTCGGAGCGGGGGGGCAAGAGATACGCAGTATTTT; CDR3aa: CASSRRSRSGGARDTQYF
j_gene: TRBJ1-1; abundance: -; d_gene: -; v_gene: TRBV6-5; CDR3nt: TGTGCCAGCAGAGACCGACAGTGGAACACTGAAGCTTTCTTT; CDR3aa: CASRDRQWNTEAFF
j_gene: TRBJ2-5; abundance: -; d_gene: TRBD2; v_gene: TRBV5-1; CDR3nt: TGCGCCAGCAGCTCGAAGACTAGCGGGGCATCGCAAGAGACCCAGTACTTC; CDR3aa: CASSSKTSGASQETQYF
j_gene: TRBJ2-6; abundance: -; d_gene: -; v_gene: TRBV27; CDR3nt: TGTGCCAGCACCCAAGGGGGCTCTGGGGCCAACGTCCTGACTTTC; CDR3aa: CASTQGGSGANVLTF
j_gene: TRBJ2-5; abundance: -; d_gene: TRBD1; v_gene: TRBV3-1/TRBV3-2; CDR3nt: TGTGCCAGCAGCCAAAACCCTACAGGGGTTGGGGAGACCCAGTACTTC; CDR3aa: CASSQNPTGVGETQYF
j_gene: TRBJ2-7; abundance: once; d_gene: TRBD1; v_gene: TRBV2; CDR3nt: TGTGCCAGCCTATCGACAGGGGCGAACTACGAGCAGTACTTC; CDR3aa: CASLSTGANYEQYF
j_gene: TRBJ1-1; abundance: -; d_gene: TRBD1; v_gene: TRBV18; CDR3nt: TGTGCCAGCTCACCAACAGGGGGGGACACTGAAGCTTTCTTT; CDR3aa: CASSPTGGDTEAFF
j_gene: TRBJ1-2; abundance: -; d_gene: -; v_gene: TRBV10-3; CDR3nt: TGTGCCATCAGTGCCTCCGGGACATCGTCCGCCCGGACCTTC; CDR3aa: CAISASGTSSARTF
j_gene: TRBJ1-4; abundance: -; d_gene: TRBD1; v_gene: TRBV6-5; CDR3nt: TGTGCCAGCAGCAGGGACAGGGGGAATGAAAAACTGTTTTTT; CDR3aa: CASSRDRGNEKLFF
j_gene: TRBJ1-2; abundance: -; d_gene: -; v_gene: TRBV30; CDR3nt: TGTGCCTGGAGTGTAGTGTCAGGGTTCTTTTGGGGCTACACCTTC; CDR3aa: CAWSVVSGFFWGYTF
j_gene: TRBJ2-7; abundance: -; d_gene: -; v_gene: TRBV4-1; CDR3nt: TGCGCCAGCAGCCAAGACTCAGGGGCTATGAACGAGCAGTACTTC; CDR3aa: CASSQDSGAMNEQYF
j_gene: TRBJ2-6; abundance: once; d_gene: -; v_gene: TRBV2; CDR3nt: TGTGCCAGCAGTGATTCGGGTTCTGGGGCCAACGTCCTGACTTTC; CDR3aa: CASSDSGSGANVLTF
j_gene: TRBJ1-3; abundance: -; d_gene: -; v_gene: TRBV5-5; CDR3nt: TGTGCCAGCAGCTTAGGAGCTTTAAACAGGGAAACTGGAAACACCATATATTTT; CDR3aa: CASSLGALNRETGNTIYF
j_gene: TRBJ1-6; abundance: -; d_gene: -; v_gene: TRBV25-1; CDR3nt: TGTGCCAGCAGTGACGACGGACCGGGAGCGAATTCACCCCTCCACTTT; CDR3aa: CASSDDGPGANSPLHF
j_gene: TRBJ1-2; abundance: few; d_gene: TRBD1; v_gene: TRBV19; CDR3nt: TGTGCCACCAGGGGACAGGGCCTTAACTATGGCTACACCTTC; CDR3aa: CATRGQGLNYGYTF
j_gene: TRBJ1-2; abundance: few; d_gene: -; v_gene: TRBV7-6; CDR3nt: TGTGCCAGCAGCCCCCGGACAGACTATGGCTACACCTTC; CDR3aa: CASSPRTDYGYTF
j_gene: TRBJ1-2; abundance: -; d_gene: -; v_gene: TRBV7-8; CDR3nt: TGTGCCAGCAGCCCGGACCGGGGGACCTACCTCTATGGCTACACCTTC; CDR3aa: CASSPDRGTYLYGYTF
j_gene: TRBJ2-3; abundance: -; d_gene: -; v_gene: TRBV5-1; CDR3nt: TGCGCCAGCAGCTTTGAACTATCCCTTAGCACAGATACGCAGTATTTT; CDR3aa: CASSFELSLSTDTQYF
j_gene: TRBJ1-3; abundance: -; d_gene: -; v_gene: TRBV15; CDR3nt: TGTGCCACCAGCAGAGATCTCGGGGCTGGAAACACCATATATTTT; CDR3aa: CATSRDLGAGNTIYF
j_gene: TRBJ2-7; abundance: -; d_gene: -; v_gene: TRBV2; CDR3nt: TGTGCCAGCAGTGGGTTCAGTTCCGGGGATCCCTACGAGCAGTACTTC; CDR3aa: CASSGFSSGDPYEQYF
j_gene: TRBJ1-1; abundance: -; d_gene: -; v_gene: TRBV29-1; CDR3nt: TGCAGCGTTGAATACGCGGCAGCCTCTGAAGCTTTCTTT; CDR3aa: CSVEYAAASEAFF
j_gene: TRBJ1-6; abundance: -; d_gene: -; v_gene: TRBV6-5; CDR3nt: TGTGCCAGCAGTTACAGGACAGCCAATAATTCACCCCTCCACTTT; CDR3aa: CASSYRTANNSPLHF
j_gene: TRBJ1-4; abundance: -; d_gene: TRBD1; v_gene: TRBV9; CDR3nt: TGTGCCAGCAGCGCCGTTTCGGGACAGGGGGAACTGTTTTTT; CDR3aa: CASSAVSGQGELFF
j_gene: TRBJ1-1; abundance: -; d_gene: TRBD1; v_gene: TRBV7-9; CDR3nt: TGTGCCAGCAGGCGACAGGGACGCCCTGCCCCCCCTGCCCCTACTGAAGCTTTCTTT; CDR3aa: CASRRQGRPAPPAPTEAFF
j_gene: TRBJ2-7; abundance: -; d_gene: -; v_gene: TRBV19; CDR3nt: TGTGCCAGTAGTCCCGGGGGAGACTACGAGCAGTACTTC; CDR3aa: CASSPGGDYEQYF
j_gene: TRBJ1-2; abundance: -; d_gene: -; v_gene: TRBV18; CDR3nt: TGTGCCAGCTCACCAAGGCAGGCCGAGTATGGCTACACCTTC; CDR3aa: CASSPRQAEYGYTF
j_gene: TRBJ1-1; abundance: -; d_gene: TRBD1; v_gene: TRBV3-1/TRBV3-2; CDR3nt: TGTGCCAGCAGCCATTCGGACAGGGGGTGGAACACTGAAGCTTTCTTT; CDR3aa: CASSHSDRGWNTEAFF
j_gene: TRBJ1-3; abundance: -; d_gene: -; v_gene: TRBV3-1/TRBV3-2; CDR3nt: TGTGCCAGCAGCCGGCCGGGGGCTGGAAACACCATATATTTT; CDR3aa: CASSRPGAGNTIYF
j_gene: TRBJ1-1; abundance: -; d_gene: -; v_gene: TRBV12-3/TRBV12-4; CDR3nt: TGTGCCAGCAGTTTCGCCAGGGACACTGAAGCTTTCTTT; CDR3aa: CASSFARDTEAFF
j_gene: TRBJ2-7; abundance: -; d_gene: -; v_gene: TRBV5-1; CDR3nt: TGCGCCAGCAGCTTAGGGGGGGACTCCTACGAGCAGTACTTC; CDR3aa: CASSLGGDSYEQYF
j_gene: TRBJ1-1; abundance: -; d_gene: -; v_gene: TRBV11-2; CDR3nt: TGTGCCAGCAGCGCGACAGGCTATAACACTGAAGCTTTCTTT; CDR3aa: CASSATGYNTEAFF
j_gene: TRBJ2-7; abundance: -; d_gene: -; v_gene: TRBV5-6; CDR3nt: TGTGCCAGCAGTCATGCCTACGAGCAGTACTTC; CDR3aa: CASSHAYEQYF
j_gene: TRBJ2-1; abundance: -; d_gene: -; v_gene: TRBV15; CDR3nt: TGTGCCACCAGCAGAGGAGTTGGGACTTCTAACAATGAGCAGTTCTTC; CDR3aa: CATSRGVGTSNNEQFF
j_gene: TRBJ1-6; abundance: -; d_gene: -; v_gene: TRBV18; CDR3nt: TGTGCCAGCTCACCTCCGCAGGGGTCACCCCTCCACTTT; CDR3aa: CASSPPQGSPLHF
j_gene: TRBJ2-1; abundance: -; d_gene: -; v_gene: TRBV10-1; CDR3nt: TGCGCGTATAAAAGCGGGTCAAATGAGCAGTTCTTC; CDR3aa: CAYKSGSNEQFF
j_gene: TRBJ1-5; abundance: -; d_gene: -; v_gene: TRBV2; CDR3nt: TGTGCCAGCAGTGGACATAGCAATCAGCCCCAGCATTTT; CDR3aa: CASSGHSNQPQHF
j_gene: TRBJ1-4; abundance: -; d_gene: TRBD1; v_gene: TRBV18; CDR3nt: TGTGCCAGCTCTCTTAACCGGGACAGGCTATTAAATGAAAAACTGTTTTTT; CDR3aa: CASSLNRDRLLNEKLFF
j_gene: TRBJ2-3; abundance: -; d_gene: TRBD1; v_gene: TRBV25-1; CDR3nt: TGTGCCTCCTCGACAGGGGGCAGCGCAGATACGCAGTATTTT; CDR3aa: CASSTGGSADTQYF
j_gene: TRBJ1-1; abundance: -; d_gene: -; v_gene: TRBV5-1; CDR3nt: TGCGCCAGCAGCTCTGGACAGCCTATGAACACTGAAGCTTTCTTT; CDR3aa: CASSSGQPMNTEAFF
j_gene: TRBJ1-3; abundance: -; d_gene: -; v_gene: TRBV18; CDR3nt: TGTGCCAGCTCACCACCGACAGGCTCTGGAAACACCATATATTTT; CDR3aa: CASSPPTGSGNTIYF
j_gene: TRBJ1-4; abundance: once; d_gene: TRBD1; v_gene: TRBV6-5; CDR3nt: TGTGCCAGCTCCGGGACAGAATATGAAAAACTGTTTTTT; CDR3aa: CASSGTEYEKLFF
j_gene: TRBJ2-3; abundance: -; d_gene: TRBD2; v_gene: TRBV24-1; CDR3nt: TGTGCCACCGGGAGACCGGCGGGAGAAATAGGGTCAGTAACAGATACGCAGTATTTT; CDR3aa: CATGRPAGEIGSVTDTQYF
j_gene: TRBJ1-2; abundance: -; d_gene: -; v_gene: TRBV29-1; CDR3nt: TGCAGCGTTGATCGGGACGGGGACTATGTTGGCTACACCTTC; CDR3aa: CSVDRDGDYVGYTF